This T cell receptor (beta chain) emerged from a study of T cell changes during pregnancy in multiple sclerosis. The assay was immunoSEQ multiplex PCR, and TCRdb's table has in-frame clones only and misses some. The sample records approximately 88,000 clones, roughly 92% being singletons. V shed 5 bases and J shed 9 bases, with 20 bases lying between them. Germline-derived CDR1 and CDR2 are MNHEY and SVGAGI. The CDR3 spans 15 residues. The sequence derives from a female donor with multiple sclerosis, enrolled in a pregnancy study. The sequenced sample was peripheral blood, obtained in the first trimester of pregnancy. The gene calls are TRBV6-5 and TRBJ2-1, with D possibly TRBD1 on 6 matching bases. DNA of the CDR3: TGTGCCAGCAGTCCCCGGGACACAGTCCGGGCTGAGCAGTTCTTC. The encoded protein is CASSPRDTVRAEQFF.